This T cell receptor beta chain was sequenced during a study of blood T cells in healthy people across ages (dated by TCRdb to 2013 to 2016). In the study overall: In model experiments, template switching captured roughly one uniquely barcoded TCR beta cDNA molecule for every two T cells. The study measured age-related changes in TCR beta repertoire diversity using deep sequencing normalized with unique cDNA molecular identifiers. The donors were split into four age groups: young (average 16 years), middle-aged (roughly 39), aged (roughly 60) and long-lived (more than 80). To avoid experimental bias, donors of different ages were distributed randomly across sequencing lanes. Two additional independent replicas of 1 million unique cDNA reads from the same blood draw were analyzed for two donors (one aged 18 to 30 and one aged 80 or older). General conclusions and limits of the study: There was a strong correlation between observed TCR beta diversity and the percentage of naive T cells measured by flow cytometry. Donor CMV infection status was unknown, potentially confounding age-related changes in expanded clonotypes. As age increased, observed TCR beta diversity per million T cells dropped in a roughly linear way, and a significant reduction was already evident by age about 36. Since profiling was done on bulk unsorted PBMCs, naive and antigen-experienced compartments could not be conclusively compared. The long-lived group showed more naive CD4+ T cells, fewer expanded clones and increased TCR diversity than the aged group, suggesting age selection. Estimates of total diversity from one million sequenced T cells were regarded as lower bounds and underestimates.

From a lookup of the germline V gene (reference sequence), CDR1 and CDR2 are SEHNR and FQNEAQ. Between the V and J ends, shortened by 7 bases and 2 bases respectively, the junction contains 11 bases. The CDR3 goes from the cysteine to the phenylalanine over 13 residues. The kept DNA is CDR3 alone, 39 bases in frame from the first base. The donors were 40 or so Caucasian individuals from Russia, aged about 6 to 100 years, who were systemically healthy. Each donor gave around 9.9 milliliters of peripheral blood, collected into EDTA-treated Vacutainer tubes. Ficoll-Paque density-gradient centrifugation was used to isolate PBMCs, with at least 6.5 million per sample. Trizol reagent was used to extract total RNA from PBMCs, with at least 6 micrograms per sample. For every donor, flow cytometry on a PBMC aliquot measured the percentage of naive CD45RAhigh/CD27high T cells. In the case of this clonotype: Its cognate antigen has yet to be identified. No base qualities exist here, and no much larger clone lies one base off it.

Preparation of the library involved 5' RACE. Instrument used: Illumina HiSeq 2500. A second roughly 7 to 11 cycle PCR used a sample-barcoded 5' primer and a J-beta primer mix. A unique molecular identifier was introduced onto each TCR beta cDNA molecule by a template-switch 5' adaptor carrying 12 random nucleotides. At least 2.5 million CDR3-containing paired-end reads were obtained from each sample. The Mint cDNA synthesis kit, primed by a TRBC-specific oligonucleotide, was used to synthesize first-strand cDNA from all RNA. Following uracil-DNA glycosylase treatment, a first 18-cycle PCR with universal primers M1SS and BC2_uni_R was performed on all cDNA. The study's own analysis went as follows. Normalization of each sample was performed by random selection of 1 million high-quality reads, each carrying a distinct molecular identifier. Reads with shared molecular identifiers were discarded instead of being binned into consensus sequences. CDR3 identification, clonotype clustering and error correction used MiTCR with a Q25 quality threshold and the strictest error-elimination algorithm. A nonparametric unseen species model with Euler transformation was used to estimate lower-bound total TCR beta diversity. In-frame beta chains were kept once TCRdb had trimmed the public reads at Q25 with fastp and called clones with MiXCR. A single entry per CDR3 protein holds the most common genes and DNA from its merged rows. None of the V and J calls come from the authors' own analysis; TCRdb made them. This sample lists hundreds of thousands of distinct CDR3 sequences; around two fifths were detected once. The ten biggest clones cover roughly 30% of the sample.

This clonotype originated in a man older than 75 in good health. Sequencing was performed on blood. The V gene is TRBV7-9 and the J gene is TRBJ2-5, with the D gene not clear enough to name. The bases are TGTGCCAGCATCCCGGGCCCTCAAGAGACCCAGTACTTC. Its amino acids are CASIPGPQETQYF. With all but the CDR3 taken from the reference TRBV7-9 and TRBJ2-5 genes, the full variable domain is: DTGVSQNPRHKITKRGQNVTFRCDPISEHNRLYWYRQTLGQGPEFLTYFQNEAQLEKSRLLSDRFSAERPKGSFSTLEIQRTEQGDSAMYLCASIPGPQETQYFGPGTRLLVL.